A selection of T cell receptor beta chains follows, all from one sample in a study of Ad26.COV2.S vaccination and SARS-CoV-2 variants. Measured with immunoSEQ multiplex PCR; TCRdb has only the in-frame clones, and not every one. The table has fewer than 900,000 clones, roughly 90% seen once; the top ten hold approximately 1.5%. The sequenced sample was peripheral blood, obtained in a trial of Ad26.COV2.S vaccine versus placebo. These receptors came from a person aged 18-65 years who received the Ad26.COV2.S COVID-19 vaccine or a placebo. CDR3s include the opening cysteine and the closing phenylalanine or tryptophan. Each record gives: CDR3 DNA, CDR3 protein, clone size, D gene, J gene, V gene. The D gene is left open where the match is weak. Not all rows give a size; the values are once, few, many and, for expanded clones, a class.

DNA: TGTGCCAGCAGCGTGGGGGGCGAGAATGAGCAGTTCTTC
CDR3: CASSVGGENEQFF
size: -
D: -
J: TRBJ2-1
V: TRBV9

DNA: TGCGCCAGCAGCCCGGGGACAGGGGGATGGAATGAGCAGTTCTTC
CDR3: CASSPGTGGWNEQFF
size: once
D: TRBD1
J: TRBJ2-1
V: TRBV5-1

DNA: TGTGCCAGCTCACAGGCATTGGACAGCCACTATGGCTACACCTTC
CDR3: CASSQALDSHYGYTF
size: -
D: -
J: TRBJ1-2
V: TRBV18

DNA: TGTGCCAGCTCCGTGGAGATGGAGACCCAGTACTTC
CDR3: CASSVEMETQYF
size: once
D: -
J: TRBJ2-5
V: TRBV18

DNA: TGTGCCAGCAGTTCCCTAAAGGCAGGCCTCAATCAGCCCCAGCATTTT
CDR3: CASSSLKAGLNQPQHF
size: once
D: -
J: TRBJ1-5
V: TRBV6-5

DNA: TGTGCCACCAGCAGGGGGTACAATCAGCCCCAGCATTTT
CDR3: CATSRGYNQPQHF
size: -
D: -
J: TRBJ1-5
V: TRBV15

DNA: TGTGCCAGCAGCCAGTCACCGGACAGGCCCTACGAGCAGTACTTC
CDR3: CASSQSPDRPYEQYF
size: -
D: TRBD1
J: TRBJ2-7
V: TRBV4-2

DNA: TGTGCCAGCAGTTCCCCTCCTCAGCCCAATGAAGCTTTCTTT
CDR3: CASSSPPQPNEAFF
size: -
D: -
J: TRBJ1-1
V: TRBV6-5

DNA: TGTGCCAGCAGTTCCTCACCAGGGTCCGCCCAGCATTTT
CDR3: CASSSSPGSAQHF
size: once
D: -
J: TRBJ1-5
V: TRBV6-2/TRBV6-3

DNA: TGTGCCAGCAGGCGCGGGGATTCGCGAACCGGGGAGCTGTTTTTT
CDR3: CASRRGDSRTGELFF
size: -
D: -
J: TRBJ2-2
V: TRBV9

DNA: TGTGCCAGCAGTTTAGGACAGACCTATGTAGATACGCAGTATTTT
CDR3: CASSLGQTYVDTQYF
size: -
D: -
J: TRBJ2-3
V: TRBV6-5

DNA: TGTGCCAGCAGTTTATCCGGTAATTCACCCCTCCACTTT
CDR3: CASSLSGNSPLHF
size: -
D: -
J: TRBJ1-6
V: TRBV12-3/TRBV12-4

DNA: TGTGCCAGCAGTCTCCCAGGGGCGAGCTCCTACAATGAGCAGTTCTTC
CDR3: CASSLPGASSYNEQFF
size: -
D: -
J: TRBJ2-1
V: TRBV25-1

DNA: TGCAGCGTTGAAGGGGGCAGTGTCTATGGCTACACCTTC
CDR3: CSVEGGSVYGYTF
size: -
D: -
J: TRBJ1-2
V: TRBV29-1

DNA: TGTGCCAGCAGTCGTGGGACTAGCGGGGGGAGCACAGATACGCAGTATTTT
CDR3: CASSRGTSGGSTDTQYF
size: -
D: TRBD2
J: TRBJ2-3
V: TRBV6-6

DNA: TGTGCCAGCAGCCATACAAGGAATGAGCAGTTCTTC
CDR3: CASSHTRNEQFF
size: once
D: -
J: TRBJ2-1
V: TRBV3-1/TRBV3-2

DNA: TGTGCCAGCTCACCCCTAGCGCCCCCCAATCAAGAGACCCAGTACTTC
CDR3: CASSPLAPPNQETQYF
size: -
D: -
J: TRBJ2-5
V: TRBV18

DNA: TGCAGCGTTGATCTGGGGACAGGGAGCCAGTACTTC
CDR3: CSVDLGTGSQYF
size: -
D: TRBD1
J: TRBJ2-5
V: TRBV29-1

DNA: TGCGCCAGCAGCCAGGATCGGCAGGGAGGGATTGAAAAACTGTTTTTT
CDR3: CASSQDRQGGIEKLFF
size: few
D: -
J: TRBJ1-4
V: TRBV4-1

DNA: TGTGCCAGTAGTATCGCCGGACACCCCTACGAGCAGTACTTC
CDR3: CASSIAGHPYEQYF
size: -
D: -
J: TRBJ2-7
V: TRBV19

DNA: TGCGCCAGCCGCCGGGACAGGGACCCCAATGAGCAGTTCTTC
CDR3: CASRRDRDPNEQFF
size: -
D: TRBD1
J: TRBJ2-1
V: TRBV23-1

DNA: TGTGCCTGGAGTCTAGGGTTCGGAAATAATTCACCCCTCCACTTT
CDR3: CAWSLGFGNNSPLHF
size: few
D: -
J: TRBJ1-6
V: TRBV30

DNA: TGTGCCAGCAGACATGGTGGGGTGGGTACTGAAGCTTTCTTT
CDR3: CASRHGGVGTEAFF
size: -
D: -
J: TRBJ1-1
V: TRBV7-2

DNA: TGCAGCGTTCGGAGAGGGGAAGAGACCCAGTACTTC
CDR3: CSVRRGEETQYF
size: -
D: -
J: TRBJ2-5
V: TRBV29-1

DNA: TGTGCCAGCAGCTTAGGGAAGTCCTACGAGCAGTACTTC
CDR3: CASSLGKSYEQYF
size: -
D: -
J: TRBJ2-7
V: TRBV11-2

DNA: TGTGCCAGCAGTTTAACTGGTGTGGATGAGCAGTTCTTC
CDR3: CASSLTGVDEQFF
size: -
D: -
J: TRBJ2-1
V: TRBV27

DNA: TGTGCCATCAGTGAGGTAGGACAGGGGACAAAGAGCAATGAGCAGTTCTTC
CDR3: CAISEVGQGTKSNEQFF
size: -
D: TRBD1
J: TRBJ2-1
V: TRBV10-3

DNA: TGTGCCAGCAGCCAGCCGGGATTAGTACGCGATACGCAGTATTTT
CDR3: CASSQPGLVRDTQYF
size: -
D: -
J: TRBJ2-3
V: TRBV6-5

DNA: TGTGCCAGCAGCCCCGCGCGCAATGAGCAGTTCTTC
CDR3: CASSPARNEQFF
size: -
D: -
J: TRBJ2-1
V: TRBV7-2

DNA: TGTGCCAGTAGTATGGGGGTGGGCTCTGGGGCCAACGTCCTGACTTTC
CDR3: CASSMGVGSGANVLTF
size: -
D: -
J: TRBJ2-6
V: TRBV19

DNA: TGTGCCAGCAGCCATCTAGCGGGAGGGCCGGCAGATACGCAGTATTTT
CDR3: CASSHLAGGPADTQYF
size: -
D: TRBD2
J: TRBJ2-3
V: TRBV3-1/TRBV3-2

DNA: TGCGCCAGCGGTCCACCATCGAACACCGGGGAGCTGTTTTTT
CDR3: CASGPPSNTGELFF
size: -
D: -
J: TRBJ2-2
V: TRBV5-1

DNA: TGTGCCAGCAGTGAGGGGACAGGGGGCAAAAACATTCAGTACTTC
CDR3: CASSEGTGGKNIQYF
size: -
D: TRBD1
J: TRBJ2-4
V: TRBV6-1

DNA: TGTGCCAGCAGCTTAGAGCGACGCTATGGCTACACCTTC
CDR3: CASSLERRYGYTF
size: -
D: -
J: TRBJ1-2
V: TRBV11-2

DNA: TGTGCCAGCAGCCGTTTAGGGACTGAAGCTTTCTTT
CDR3: CASSRLGTEAFF
size: -
D: -
J: TRBJ1-1
V: TRBV7-9

DNA: TGCAGTGCTAGTCCCCGGACTAGCGGAACCTACGAGCAGTACTTC
CDR3: CSASPRTSGTYEQYF
size: -
D: TRBD2
J: TRBJ2-7
V: TRBV20-1

DNA: TGTGCCTGGAGTATAGGGGGAAACACCATATATTTT
CDR3: CAWSIGGNTIYF
size: -
D: -
J: TRBJ1-3
V: TRBV30

DNA: TGTGCCAGCAGCTTGGGTATAGAGGGAATGGCTGGCTACACCTTC
CDR3: CASSLGIEGMAGYTF
size: -
D: -
J: TRBJ1-2
V: TRBV5-4

DNA: TGTGCCACCAAGACAGGGGGAACCTACGAGCAGTACTTC
CDR3: CATKTGGTYEQYF
size: -
D: TRBD1
J: TRBJ2-7
V: TRBV6-5

DNA: TGTGCCAGTAGTCCTGTCGGCCCCGGGTCACCCCTCCACTTT
CDR3: CASSPVGPGSPLHF
size: -
D: -
J: TRBJ1-6
V: TRBV19

DNA: TGTGCCAGTAGTAGGCTAGCGGGAGCCACAGATACGCAGTATTTT
CDR3: CASSRLAGATDTQYF
size: -
D: TRBD2
J: TRBJ2-3
V: TRBV19

DNA: TGTGCCAGCAGTTTATCTGGGGTCAGCTCCTACGAGCAGTACTTC
CDR3: CASSLSGVSSYEQYF
size: -
D: -
J: TRBJ2-7
V: TRBV27

DNA: TGTGCTAGTCAGGACGGGGGGATCTTGAATACTGAAGCTTTCTTT
CDR3: CASQDGGILNTEAFF
size: -
D: -
J: TRBJ1-1
V: TRBV12-5

DNA: TGTGCCAGCAGTGACCTAGCGGGAGCCGGAGATACGCAGTATTTT
CDR3: CASSDLAGAGDTQYF
size: -
D: TRBD2
J: TRBJ2-3
V: TRBV6-4

DNA: TGCGCCAGCAGCTTGAGCACAGATACGCAGTATTTT
CDR3: CASSLSTDTQYF
size: -
D: -
J: TRBJ2-3
V: TRBV5-1

DNA: TGTGCCAGCAGCTTCAAGGGGACAGATACGCAGTATTTT
CDR3: CASSFKGTDTQYF
size: -
D: -
J: TRBJ2-3
V: TRBV7-2

DNA: TGTGCCACCAGCAGTGGGCAGGCACGCGGCTACACCTTC
CDR3: CATSSGQARGYTF
size: -
D: -
J: TRBJ1-2
V: TRBV15

DNA: TGTGCCAGTAGTGCGAGCGCAGGGGCGGGAGAGACCCAGTACTTC
CDR3: CASSASAGAGETQYF
size: -
D: -
J: TRBJ2-5
V: TRBV19

DNA: TGCAGCGTGACAACAGGGATGAACACTGAAGCTTTCTTT
CDR3: CSVTTGMNTEAFF
size: -
D: -
J: TRBJ1-1
V: TRBV29-1

DNA: TGTGCCAGCAGCCATGGCATAGGTCAGCCTAGCACAGATACGCAGTATTTT
CDR3: CASSHGIGQPSTDTQYF
size: -
D: -
J: TRBJ2-3
V: TRBV4-2

DNA: TGTGCCTGCCGGGGGGACAGGAATTCTTCACCCCTCCACTTT
CDR3: CACRGDRNSSPLHF
size: once
D: TRBD1
J: TRBJ1-6
V: TRBV30

DNA: TGCGCCAGCAGCTTGGGACAGCACACAGATACGCAGTATTTT
CDR3: CASSLGQHTDTQYF
size: -
D: -
J: TRBJ2-3
V: TRBV5-1

DNA: TGTGCCAGCAGCCCGAGGGCCGTTGAAGCTTTCTTT
CDR3: CASSPRAVEAFF
size: few
D: -
J: TRBJ1-1
V: TRBV7-8

DNA: TGTGCCAGCAGCGCAGGGGTAGGTTATGGCTACACCTTC
CDR3: CASSAGVGYGYTF
size: -
D: -
J: TRBJ1-2
V: TRBV2

DNA: TGTGCCAGTAGCATAGGCCCACGTAGCACAGATACGCAGTATTTT
CDR3: CASSIGPRSTDTQYF
size: -
D: -
J: TRBJ2-3
V: TRBV19

DNA: TGTGCCAGCAGCTTAGCGGGGGGGCAAACAGATACGCAGTATTTT
CDR3: CASSLAGGQTDTQYF
size: -
D: TRBD2
J: TRBJ2-3
V: TRBV5-8

DNA: TGCAGTGCTAGAGGGGAATACGAGCAGTACTTC
CDR3: CSARGEYEQYF
size: -
D: -
J: TRBJ2-7
V: TRBV20-1

DNA: TGCAGCGTCCGGACAGGACAAGAGACCCAGTACTTC
CDR3: CSVRTGQETQYF
size: -
D: TRBD1
J: TRBJ2-5
V: TRBV29-1

DNA: TGCGCCAGCAGTGAGCTCACAGGGGAGTCTGAAGCTTTCTTT
CDR3: CASSELTGESEAFF
size: -
D: TRBD1
J: TRBJ1-1
V: TRBV10-2